Following are 20 T cell receptor beta chains from one sample sequenced in a study of blood T cell repertoires in COVID-19. Assay used: immunoSEQ multiplex PCR; TCRdb lists only in-frame clones, some missing. The sample lists 43,000 or so clones, about 80% occurring once. Source material: peripheral blood. These receptors all stem from a woman aged 55 to 70 with acute or convalescent COVID-19.

The chain joins TRBV10-3 to TRBJ1-6; 8 nucleotides match TRBD1. Germline loops: CDR1 ENHRY, CDR2 SYGVKD. CDR3 length: 15 amino acids. Trimming cost V 0 bases and J 10 bases; bases outside gene matches: 5. In nucleotides, the CDR3 is TGTGCCATCAGTGAGTCGGGACAGGCGGCCTCACCCCTCCACTTT. Translated: CAISESGQAASPLHF.

The J gene is TRBJ1-5, the V gene TRBV2; 11 nucleotides align to TRBD1. The CDR3 contains 16 residues. The germline CDR1 and CDR2 sequences are SNHLY and FYNNEI. V was clipped by 6 bases and J by 2 bases; unmatched bases: 6. The CDR3 DNA sequence: TGTGCCAGCAGCCGGGACAGGGGGTATGGCAATCAGCCCCAGCATTTT. Amino acids: CASSRDRGYGNQPQHF. The complete variable domain, with remaining parts taken from reference TRBV2 and TRBJ1-5, reads EPEVTQTPSHQVTQMGQEVILRCVPISNHLYFYWYRQILGQKVEFLVSFYNNEISEKSEIFDDQFSVERPDGSNFTLKIRSTKLEDSAMYFCASSRDRGYGNQPQHFGDGTRLSIL.

V gene TRBV11-2 combines with J gene TRBJ2-7; D uncertain. The CDR3 has 13 amino acids. The germline V gene has CDR1 SGHAT and CDR2 FQNNGV. The germline V and J ends were trimmed by 5 bases and 2 bases, with 10 bases remaining between them. The DNA of the CDR3 is TGTGCCAGCAGCCCCGACTTAGCCTACGAGCAGTACTTC. This sequence encodes CASSPDLAYEQYF.

This chain connects TRBV7-3 to TRBJ1-5; possible D gene TRBD1, 5 bases. From germline, CDR1 is SGHTA and CDR2 FQGTGA. V was trimmed by 4 bases and J by 15 bases, leaving 13 bases between them. The CDR3 length is 11 residues. The CDR3 DNA reads TGTGCCAGCAGCTGGGACTGGCCCTGGCATTTT. Translated, it gives CASSWDWPWHF.

This clone appeared a few times. The chain links TRBV5-1 to TRBJ2-7; 11 bases agree with TRBD1. Germline trimming cut 0 bases from V and 6 bases from J; bases unmatched to any gene: 2. From germline, CDR1 is SGHRS and CDR2 YFSETQ. The CDR3 is 14 amino acids. The CDR3: CASSLDGQGAEQYF. CDR3 in DNA: TGCGCCAGCAGCTTGGACGGACAGGGGGCCGAGCAGTACTTC.

The chain recombines TRBV5-1 with TRBJ2-1; D perhaps matches TRBD1 (6 bases). The CDR3 extends over 15 amino acids. Per the germline V gene, CDR1 is SGHRS and CDR2 is YFSETQ. V shed 1 base and J shed 6 bases, with 14 bases lying between them. CDR3 sequence reads: CASSLLGALGNEQFF. The CDR3 bases are TGCGCCAGCAGCTTGTTGGGGGCCCTTGGCAATGAGCAGTTCTTC.

This chain uses TRBV6-5 with TRBJ1-1; TRBD1 agrees at 8 bases. The CDR3 totals 13 residues. Germline lookup yields CDR1 MNHEY and CDR2 SVGAGI. Trimming took 6 bases from V and 3 from J; bases not matched to a gene: 3. The CDR3 DNA reads as TGTGCCAGCAGCAGACAGGGGCACACTGAAGCTTTCTTT. Protein product: CASSRQGHTEAFF.

The rearrangement joins TRBV27 to TRBJ1-1, with D maybe TRBD1 (6 bases). The CDR3 consists of 22 residues. Germline CDR1 and CDR2: MNHEY and SMNVEV (reference sequence). V lost 10 bases and J lost 4, with 43 bases in between. The CDR3 DNA reads TGTGCCAACACAAACCCTACAATTTTCGGCCGATCAACGGGGGGCGGAGGCACTGAAGCTTTCTTT. Translation: CANTNPTIFGRSTGGGGTEAFF.

The V call is TRBV19, the J call TRBJ1-2; 9 bases are shared with TRBD1. Trimming at V came to 4 bases and at J to 6 bases, leaving 3 bases not matched to a gene. Germline V lookup: CDR1 LNHDA, CDR2 SQIVND (reference sequence). The CDR3 sequence is 13 residues long. The CDR3 region is CASSTQGADGYTF. The CDR3 region has the DNA TGTGCCAGTAGTACACAGGGGGCAGATGGCTACACCTTC.

The rearrangement uses TRBV7-2 and TRBJ1-1; TRBD1 is a possible D gene (5 bases). From germline, CDR1 is SGHTA and CDR2 FQGNSA. CDR3 length: 14 residues. Between the trimmed V and J ends, which lost 5 bases and 5 bases, there was a span of 15 bases. This CDR3 reads CASSGTPKRTEAFF. As DNA, the CDR3 is TGTGCCAGCAGCGGGACTCCGAAGAGGACTGAAGCTTTCTTT.

The chain joins TRBV6-5 to TRBJ2-3; 8 bases fit TRBD1. In germline, CDR1 is MNHEY, CDR2 SVGAGI. The CDR3 has 14 residues. The ends lost 7 bases at V and 4 bases at J; junction bases unmatched: 7. In nucleotides, the CDR3 is TGTGCCAGCACCAGGACAGGGAACGCAGATACGCAGTATTTT. Translating it yields CASTRTGNADTQYF.

The V and J genes are TRBV24-1 and TRBJ1-4; D unresolved. The germline gives CDR1 KGHDR, CDR2 SFDVKD. The CDR3 extends over 12 amino acids. V gave up 1 base and J gave up 14 bases, with 10 bases separating them. The CDR3 sequence: CATSDLSQQLFF. In DNA form, the CDR3 reads TGTGCCACCAGTGATTTAAGTCAACAGCTGTTTTTT.

The rearrangement joins TRBV24-1 to TRBJ2-3; 13 bases fit TRBD2. With 2 bases clipped from V and 5 bases from J, the junction kept 9 bases outside the gene matches. Looked up from germline, CDR1 is KGHDR and CDR2 is SFDVKD. This CDR3 region has 18 residues. The CDR3 loop is CATSDSGLAGVFVDTQYF. DNA of the CDR3: TGTGCCACCAGTGATTCCGGACTAGCGGGGGTGTTCGTAGATACGCAGTATTTT.

J is TRBJ2-3 and V is TRBV10-3; TRBD1 might be the D (5 bases). The germline V gene encodes CDR1 ENHRY and CDR2 SYGVKD. The V end was cut by 0 bases, the J end by 2 bases, with 12 bases between. This CDR3 is 16 amino acids long. The chain's CDR3 is CAISESDSPSTDTQYF. The CDR3 nucleotides read TGTGCCATCAGTGAGTCCGACAGCCCTTCCACAGATACGCAGTATTTT.

V gene TRBV24-1 combines with J gene TRBJ1-1; 7 bases match TRBD1. CDR1 KGHDR and CDR2 SFDVKD come from the germline V gene. CDR3 length: 12 residues. V trimming: 4 bases; J trimming: 8 bases; junction bases outside the gene matches: 3. The CDR3 DNA reads TGTGCCACCAGTGACCCACAGGGGGAAGCTTTCTTT. It yields the protein CATSDPQGEAFF.

This clone came up once. This chain joins TRBV27 and TRBJ2-7; D gene ambiguous. Germline V lookup: CDR1 MNHEY, CDR2 SMNVEV (reference sequence). With 5 bases removed from V and 3 bases from J, the gap between germline ends came to 8 bases. CDR3 length: 12 amino acids. The DNA for the CDR3 is TGTGCCAGCAGTGCACTCGGCTACGAGCAGTACTTC. Translation gives CASSALGYEQYF.

CDR3 bases: TGTGCCAGCAGTTTAAATAGCAATCAGCCCCAGCATTTT. Protein: CASSLNSNQPQHF. This chain connects TRBV6-2 or TRBV6-3 to TRBJ1-5; D call uncertain. V was clipped by 4 bases and J by 0 bases, with 4 bases between them. There are 13 residues in the CDR3. CDR1 and CDR2 from the germline V gene are MNHEY and SVGEGT.

This clone was seen just once. The gene calls are TRBV4-1 and TRBJ2-7, with 9 bases that match TRBD1. Per germline, CDR1 MGHRA and CDR2 YSYEKL. J gave up 5 bases and V 3 bases, and 8 bases lay outside the gene matches. CDR3 length: 15 amino acids. The CDR3 loop reads CASSHGQGPRDEQYF. In nucleotides, the CDR3 is TGCGCCAGCAGCCACGGACAGGGGCCAAGGGACGAGCAGTACTTC.

The chain combines TRBV28 with TRBJ1-4, with 8 bases that match TRBD1. CDR1 is MDHEN and CDR2 is SYDVKM in the germline V gene. The V gene end was trimmed by 1 base and the J gene end by 3 bases; junction bases not matched to a gene: 4. The CDR3 length is 16 residues. CDR3 amino acids: CASSLYRGSSNEKLFF. CDR3 DNA sequence: TGTGCCAGCAGTTTATACAGGGGGTCCTCTAATGAAAAACTGTTTTTT.

The V gene is TRBV6-5, the J gene TRBJ2-7, with D possibly matching TRBD2 (6 bases). CDR1 and CDR2 from the germline V gene are MNHEY and SVGAGI. This CDR3 region has 14 residues. Deletions cut 6 bases from V and 0 bases from J, with 12 bases between. The CDR3 DNA follows: TGTGCCAGCAGGCGGGACCGCGCCTCCTACGAGCAGTACTTC. Encoded protein: CASRRDRASYEQYF.